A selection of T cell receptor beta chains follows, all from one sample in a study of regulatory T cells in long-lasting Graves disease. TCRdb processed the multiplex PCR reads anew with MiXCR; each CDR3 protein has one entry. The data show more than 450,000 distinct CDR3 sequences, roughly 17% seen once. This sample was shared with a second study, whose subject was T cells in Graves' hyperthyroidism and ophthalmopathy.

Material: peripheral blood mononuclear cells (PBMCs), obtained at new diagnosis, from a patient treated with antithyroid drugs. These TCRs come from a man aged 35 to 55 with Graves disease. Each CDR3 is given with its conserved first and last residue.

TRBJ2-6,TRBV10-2,CASSELIPRDGHSGANVLTF
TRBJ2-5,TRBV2,CASRPDLAEETQYF
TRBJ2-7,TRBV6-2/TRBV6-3,CASRRLAGAEEQYF
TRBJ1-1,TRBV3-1,CASSEGVFGTEAFF
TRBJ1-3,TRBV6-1,CASSRGQASGNTIYF
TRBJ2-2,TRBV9,CASSVGASRNTGELFF
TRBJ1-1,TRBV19,CASSTGWVHTEAFF
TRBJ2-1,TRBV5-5,CASSTVDLMDEQFF
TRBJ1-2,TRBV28,CASEQGANYGYTF
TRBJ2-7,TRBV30,CAWSGKTSGPPTSYEQYF
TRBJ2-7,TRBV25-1,CASGRQGEFFEQYF
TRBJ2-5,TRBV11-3,CASSLVAGGPEVKETQYF
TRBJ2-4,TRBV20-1,CSARRTSSSYNEQYF
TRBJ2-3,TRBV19,CASSIARTPTQYF
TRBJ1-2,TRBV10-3,CAITEGMVDGYTF
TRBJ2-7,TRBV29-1,CSVYSGTPGSYEQYF
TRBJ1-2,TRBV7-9,CASSSAGTATFNYGYTF
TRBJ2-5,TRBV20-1,CRAGDSNQETQYF